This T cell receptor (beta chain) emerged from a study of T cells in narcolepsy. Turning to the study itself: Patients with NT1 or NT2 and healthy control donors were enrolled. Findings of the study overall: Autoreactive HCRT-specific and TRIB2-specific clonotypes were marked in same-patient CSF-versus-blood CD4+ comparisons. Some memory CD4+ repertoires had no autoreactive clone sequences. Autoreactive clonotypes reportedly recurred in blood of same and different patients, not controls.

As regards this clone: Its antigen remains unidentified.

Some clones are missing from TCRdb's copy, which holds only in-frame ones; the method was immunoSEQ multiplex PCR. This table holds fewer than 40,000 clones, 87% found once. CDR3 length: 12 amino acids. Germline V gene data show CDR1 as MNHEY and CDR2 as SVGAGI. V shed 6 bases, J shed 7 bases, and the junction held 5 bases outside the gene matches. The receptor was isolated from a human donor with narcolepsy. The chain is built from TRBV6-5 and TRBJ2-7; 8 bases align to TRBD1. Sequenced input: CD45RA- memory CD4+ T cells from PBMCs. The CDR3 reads CASSRQGREQYF. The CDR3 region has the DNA TGTGCCAGCAGCCGACAGGGGAGGGAGCAGTACTTC.